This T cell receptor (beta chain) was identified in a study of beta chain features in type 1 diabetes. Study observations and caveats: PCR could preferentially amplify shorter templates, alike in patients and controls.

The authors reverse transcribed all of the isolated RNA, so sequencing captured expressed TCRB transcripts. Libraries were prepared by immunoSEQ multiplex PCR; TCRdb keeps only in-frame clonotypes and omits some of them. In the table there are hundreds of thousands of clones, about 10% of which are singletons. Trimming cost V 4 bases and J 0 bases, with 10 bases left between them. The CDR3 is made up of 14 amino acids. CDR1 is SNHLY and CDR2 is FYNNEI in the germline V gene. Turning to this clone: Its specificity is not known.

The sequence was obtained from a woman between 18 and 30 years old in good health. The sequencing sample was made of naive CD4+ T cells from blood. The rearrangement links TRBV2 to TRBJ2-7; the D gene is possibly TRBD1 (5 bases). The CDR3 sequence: CASSGTGYSYEQYF. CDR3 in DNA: TGTGCCAGCAGTGGTACAGGTTACTCCTACGAGCAGTACTTC.